This T cell receptor (beta chain) derives from a study of T cell changes during pregnancy in multiple sclerosis. Clones were sequenced by immunoSEQ multiplex PCR, and TCRdb holds only the in-frame ones, with some missing. The sample includes roughly 45,000 clones, under 90% of them seen just once. Germline lookup yields CDR1 SQVTM and CDR2 ANQGSEA. The germline V and J ends were trimmed by 0 bases and 3 bases, with 12 bases remaining between them. The CDR3 runs to 15 residues. The chain uses TRBV29-1 and TRBJ1-3; the D gene is possibly TRBD1 (5 bases). This TCR derives from a female donor in good health, enrolled as a control in a pregnancy study. The sample consisted of peripheral blood, taken in the second trimester of pregnancy. For the CDR3, the DNA is TGCAGCGTTGAAGATCAGGGCAGAAGTGGAAACACCATATATTTT. Translating it yields CSVEDQGRSGNTIYF.